This TCR beta chain was recorded in a study of CD8+CD57+ T cells in acquired aplastic anemia. The overall study: Average DNA yield from sorted CD4+ and CD8+ cells was around 3 ug.

Study-wide points: The number of CD8+ CDR3 sequences shared by patients and controls was about 30.

The germline V gene encodes CDR1 SGHNT and CDR2 YENEEA. This CDR3 comprises 18 residues. The ends lost 0 bases at V and 1 base at J; junction bases unmatched: 12. TCR beta VDJ and CDR3 profiling used genomic DNA as template. TCRdb used MiXCR to reprocess the reads, holding one entry per CDR3 protein. The table includes a few hundred thousand distinct CDR3 sequences, 82% detected once. By flow cytometry, patients selected for sequencing had shown an expansion of CD8+CD57+ cells. All patients were therapy-naive when blood was sampled. As to this clonotype: No antigen is known for it.

Material for sequencing was sorted CD4+, CD8+, or CD8+CD57+ T cells (not recorded which) from PBMCs. This receptor was identified in a human donor with aplastic anemia. The rearrangement joins TRBV11-3 to TRBJ2-7, with 7 bases lining up with TRBD1. The CDR3 reads CASSLDLNGTALSYEQYF. CDR3 in DNA: TGTGCCAGCAGCTTAGATCTGAACGGGACAGCCCTTTCCTACGAGCAGTACTTC.